What follows are 19 T cell receptor beta chains derived from one specimen sequenced in a study of cytomegalovirus exposure and HLA in healthy donors. The PCR employed 60 Vbeta primers together with 13 Jbeta primers. Only in-frame clones appear in the TCRdb table, and some are missing; sequencing was by immunoSEQ multiplex PCR. The sample records some 200,000 clones, almost 80% being singletons. The sample consisted of PBMCs. These receptors were taken from a man aged 18 to 30 in good health and CMV-seronegative.

The chain recombines TRBV4-1 with TRBJ2-1; maybe TRBD2 (7 bases). CDR3 length: 18 amino acids. Looked up from germline, CDR1 is MGHRA and CDR2 is YSYEKL. With 0 bases removed from V and 10 bases from J, the gap between germline ends came to 25 bases. CDR3 loop: CASSQDRGGGASLGEQFF. As DNA, the CDR3 is TGCGCCAGCAGCCAAGACAGAGGTGGGGGGGCCTCTTTAGGGGAGCAGTTCTTC.

The chain combines TRBV28 with TRBJ1-2, with D possibly matching TRBD1 (5 bases). The CDR3 consists of 14 residues. Trimming took off 7 bases at V and 4 bases at J, with 16 bases between the two ends. Germline V gene lookup returns CDR1 MDHEN and CDR2 SYDVKM. CDR3 nucleotide sequence: TGTGCCAGCAACCAACAAGGGGCTGGCTATGGCTACACCTTC. Translated, it gives CASNQQGAGYGYTF.

V gene TRBV7-8 combines with J gene TRBJ2-4, with a tentative D call TRBD2 (5 bases). This CDR3 is built from 17 residues. From germline, CDR1 is SGHVS and CDR2 FQNEAQ. Trimming shortened V by 0 bases and J by 0 bases, and 12 bases separated the two germline ends. The CDR3 sequence: CASSLAEVELAKNIQYF. The CDR3 DNA sequence: TGTGCCAGCAGCTTAGCGGAGGTCGAACTAGCCAAAAACATTCAGTACTTC. The whole variable domain, filled in from reference TRBV7-8 and TRBJ2-4, reads GAGVSQSPRYKVAKRGQDVALRCDPISGHVSLFWYQQALGQGPEFLTYFQNEAQLDKSGLPSDRFFAERPEGSVSTLKIQRTQQEDSAVYLCASSLAEVELAKNIQYFGAGTRLSVL.

The rearrangement joins TRBV5-4 to TRBJ2-5, with D hard to call. Germline-derived CDR1 and CDR2 are SGHNT and YYREEE (reference sequence). Trimming stripped 4 bases from V and 1 base from J, with 8 bases between. This CDR3 is 13 amino acids long. CDR3 nucleotide sequence: TGTGCCAGCAGCCCACTAATCCAAGAGACCCAGTACTTC. Its protein product is CASSPLIQETQYF. The entire variable domain, with the rest obtained from reference TRBV5-4 and TRBJ2-5, is as follows: ETGVTQSPTHLIKTRGQQVTLRCSSQSGHNTVSWYQQALGQGPQFIFQYYREEENGRGNFPPRFSGLQFPNYSSELNVNALELDDSALYLCASSPLIQETQYFGPGTRLLVL.

The chain links TRBV11-3 to TRBJ2-3; D is possibly TRBD1 (6 bases). The germline V and J ends were trimmed by 5 bases and 2 bases, with 14 bases remaining between them. CDR1 and CDR2 from the germline V gene are SGHNT and YENEEA. The CDR3 has 15 residues. The CDR3 region is CASSPTTGFTDTQYF. In DNA form, the CDR3 reads TGTGCCAGCAGCCCCACTACAGGGTTCACAGATACGCAGTATTTT. Full variable domain (remainder filled in from reference TRBV11-3 and TRBJ2-3): EAGVVQSPRYKIIEKKQPVAFWCNPISGHNTLYWYLQNLGQGPELLIRYENEEAVDDSQLPKDRFSAERLKGVDSTLKIQPAELGDSAVYLCASSPTTGFTDTQYFGPGTRLTVL.

V usage is TRBV27 and J usage is TRBJ2-1, with 7 bases fitting TRBD1. Losses at the gene ends were 4 bases for V and 4 bases for J; bases not matched to a gene: 7. This CDR3 has 15 amino acids. Germline V gene lookup returns CDR1 MNHEY and CDR2 SMNVEV (reference sequence). In DNA form, the CDR3 reads TGTGCCAGCAGTTCTGGACAGGATCTATACAATGAGCAGTTCTTC. Encoded protein: CASSSGQDLYNEQFF.

V usage is TRBV5-1 and J usage is TRBJ2-3; maybe TRBD1 (5 bases). The CDR3 length is 14 residues. CDR1 is SGHRS, CDR2 YFSETQ, per germline. V lost 1 base and J lost 5, with 11 bases in between. The CDR3, as DNA: TGCGCCAGCAGCTTGCAGGGAAAAGGAGATACGCAGTATTTT. Amino acids: CASSLQGKGDTQYF.

The chain recombines TRBV15 with TRBJ2-7, with 8 bases that match TRBD1. Looked up from germline, CDR1 is LNHNV and CDR2 is YYDKDF (reference sequence). Germline trimming cut 4 bases from V and 4 bases from J; bases unmatched to any gene: 21. This CDR3 contains 19 residues. In DNA form, the CDR3 reads TGTGCCACCAGCAAGAAGGACAGGGAAACCGTATCATCACATTACGAGCAGTACTTC. Protein sequence: CATSKKDRETVSSHYEQYF.

This chain uses TRBV15 with TRBJ1-1; no definite D call. Deletions cut 1 base from V and 5 bases from J, with 14 bases between. The CDR3 totals 15 residues. Germline-derived CDR1 and CDR2 are LNHNV and YYDKDF (reference sequence). CDR3 bases: TGTGCCACCAGCAGAGGAAAGGGAGGAGAAACTGAAGCTTTCTTT. Amino acid sequence: CATSRGKGGETEAFF.

The rearrangement joins TRBV30 to TRBJ2-7; 7 bases are a match to TRBD1. There are 13 residues in the CDR3. Per the germline V gene, CDR1 is GTSNPN and CDR2 is SVGIG (reference sequence). V lost 1 base and J lost 5; bases outside the gene matches: 5. The DNA for the CDR3 is TGTGCCTGGAGTGCCGACAGGGCCCACGAGCAGTACTTC. It codes for CAWSADRAHEQYF.

The V and J genes are TRBV9 and TRBJ1-1; D unresolved. The germline V gene encodes CDR1 SGDLS and CDR2 YYNGEE. V lost 2 bases and J lost 4, with 9 bases in between. The CDR3 runs to 13 residues. This CDR3 is CASSVTEGTEAFF. CDR3 nucleotides: TGTGCCAGCAGCGTGACGGAGGGCACTGAAGCTTTCTTT.

This chain connects TRBV30 to TRBJ1-5; D might be TRBD1 (6 bases). This CDR3 comprises 17 residues. The V and J ends lost 2 bases and 2 bases respectively, with 19 bases between them. Germline values: CDR1 GTSNPN, CDR2 SVGIG (reference sequence). The CDR3 nucleotides read TGTGCCTGGAGTACCCCAATTGGGGGCGAGGGCAATCAGCCCCAGCATTTT. Protein: CAWSTPIGGEGNQPQHF.

The rearrangement uses TRBV28 and TRBJ2-1, with 9 bases fitting TRBD2. This CDR3 comprises 19 residues. Germline assignment: CDR1 MDHEN and CDR2 SYDVKM. V shed 3 bases and J 6 bases; nucleotides not matched to a gene: 18. In DNA form, the CDR3 reads TGTGCCAGCAGTTTTTCCCCTCTAAGGCGGGAGGGCCGATCCAATGAGCAGTTCTTC. Residues: CASSFSPLRREGRSNEQFF.

V is TRBV25-1 and J is TRBJ2-2; D is unresolved. Germline loops: CDR1 MGHDK, CDR2 SYGVNS. Trimming pared 5 bases from V and 7 bases from J, leaving 11 bases between. CDR3 size: 13 residues. CDR3 sequence: CASSSSPSGELFF. In DNA, the CDR3 is TGTGCCAGCAGTTCTAGTCCGAGCGGGGAGCTGTTTTTT.

The chain carries TRBV6-5 and TRBJ2-7, with TRBD2 as a possible D gene (6 bases). Germline V CDR1 and CDR2: MNHEY, SVGAGI. The CDR3 extends over 16 amino acids. V dropped 0 bases and J dropped 5 bases, with 17 bases sitting between them. CDR3 loop: CASSYSGPARDHEQYF. In DNA, the CDR3 is TGTGCCAGCAGTTACTCGGGCCCGGCGCGGGACCACGAGCAGTACTTC.

The V gene is TRBV18, the J gene TRBJ2-3, with a possible D match to TRBD2 (5 bases). The CDR3 has 13 residues. V was clipped by 3 bases and J by 5 bases, with 9 bases between them. Per germline, CDR1 KGHSH and CDR2 LQKENI. The CDR3 sequence is CASSPGVKDTQYF. CDR3 bases: TGTGCCAGCTCACCGGGAGTCAAAGATACGCAGTATTTT.

V and J are TRBV7-2 and TRBJ2-1, with a weak D call TRBD2 (6 bases). The CDR3 loop spans 15 amino acids. The ends were cut back, 5 bases at V and 2 bases at J, with 13 bases in the middle. Germline V CDR1 and CDR2: SGHTA, FQGNSA. The CDR3 loop is CASSGREYAYNEQFF. The CDR3, as DNA: TGTGCCAGCAGCGGGCGGGAATACGCCTACAATGAGCAGTTCTTC.

V and J are TRBV27 and TRBJ2-6, with 11 bases lining up with TRBD1. The V segment lost 4 bases and the J segment 2 bases; nucleotides outside the gene matches: 1. Germline V gives CDR1 MNHEY, CDR2 SMNVEV (reference sequence). The CDR3 has 16 amino acids. The CDR3 coding sequence is TGTGCCAGCAGTTGGACAGGGGGCGCTGGGGCCAACGTCCTGACTTTC. As protein: CASSWTGGAGANVLTF.

In this sample, this clone turned up a few times. CDR3 DNA: TGTGCCAGCGCAGGCGACCCCTACGAGCAGTACTTC. Translating it yields CASAGDPYEQYF. The chain combines TRBV7-9 with TRBJ2-7; D unresolved. Per germline, CDR1 SEHNR and CDR2 FQNEAQ (reference sequence). The V end was cut by 8 bases, the J end by 2 bases, with 10 bases between. This CDR3 is built from 12 residues.